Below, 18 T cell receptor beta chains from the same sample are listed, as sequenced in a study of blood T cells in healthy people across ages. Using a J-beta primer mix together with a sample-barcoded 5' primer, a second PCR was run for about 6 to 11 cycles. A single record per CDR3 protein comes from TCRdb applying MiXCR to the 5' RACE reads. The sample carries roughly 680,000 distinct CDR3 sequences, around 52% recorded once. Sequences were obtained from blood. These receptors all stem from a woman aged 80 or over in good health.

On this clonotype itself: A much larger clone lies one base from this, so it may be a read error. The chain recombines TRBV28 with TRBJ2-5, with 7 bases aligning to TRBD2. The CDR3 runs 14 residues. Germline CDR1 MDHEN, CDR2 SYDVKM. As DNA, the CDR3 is TGTGTCAGCAGTTTCAGCGGGAACAAAGAGACCCAGTACTTC. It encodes CVSSFSGNKETQYF.

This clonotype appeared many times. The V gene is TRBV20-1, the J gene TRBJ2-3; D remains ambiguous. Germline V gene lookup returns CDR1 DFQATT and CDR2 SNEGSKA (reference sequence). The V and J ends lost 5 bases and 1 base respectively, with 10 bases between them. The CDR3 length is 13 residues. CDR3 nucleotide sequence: TGCAGTGCTCGACCAGCCGGCACAGATACGCAGTATTTT. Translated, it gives CSARPAGTDTQYF.

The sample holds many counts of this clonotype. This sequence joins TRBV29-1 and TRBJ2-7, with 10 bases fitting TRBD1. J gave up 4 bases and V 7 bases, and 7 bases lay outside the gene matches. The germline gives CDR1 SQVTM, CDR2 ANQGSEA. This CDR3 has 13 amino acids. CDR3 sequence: CSARRDRGYEQYF. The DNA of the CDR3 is TGCAGCGCCCGCAGGGACAGGGGTTACGAGCAGTACTTC.

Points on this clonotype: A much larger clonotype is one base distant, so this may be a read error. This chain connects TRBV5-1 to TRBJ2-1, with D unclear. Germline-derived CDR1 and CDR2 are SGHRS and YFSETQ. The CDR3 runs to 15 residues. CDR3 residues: CVSSTDGSSYNEQFF. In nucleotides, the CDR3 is TGCGTCAGCAGCACGGACGGAAGCTCCTACAATGAGCAGTTCTTC.

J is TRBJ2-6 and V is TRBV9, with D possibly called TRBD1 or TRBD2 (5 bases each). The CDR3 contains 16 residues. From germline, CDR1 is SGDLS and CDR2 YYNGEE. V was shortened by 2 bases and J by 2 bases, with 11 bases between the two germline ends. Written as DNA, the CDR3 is TGTGCCAGCAGCGTGAGGGGCGTCACTGGGGCCAACGTCCTGACTTTC. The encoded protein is CASSVRGVTGANVLTF.

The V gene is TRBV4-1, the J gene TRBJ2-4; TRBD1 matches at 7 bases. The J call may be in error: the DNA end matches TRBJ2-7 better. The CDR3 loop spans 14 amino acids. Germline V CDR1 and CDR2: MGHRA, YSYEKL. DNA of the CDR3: TGCGCCAGCAGCCCCGGACAGGCCAACTACGAGCAGTACTTC. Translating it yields CASSPGQANYEQYF.

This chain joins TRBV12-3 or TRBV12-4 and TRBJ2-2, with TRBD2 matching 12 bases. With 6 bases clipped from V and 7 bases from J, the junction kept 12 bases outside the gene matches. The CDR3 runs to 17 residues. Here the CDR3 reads CASRASGGASSNGELFF. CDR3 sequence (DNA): TGTGCCAGCAGAGCTAGCGGGGGGGCCAGTAGTAACGGGGAGCTGTTTTTT.

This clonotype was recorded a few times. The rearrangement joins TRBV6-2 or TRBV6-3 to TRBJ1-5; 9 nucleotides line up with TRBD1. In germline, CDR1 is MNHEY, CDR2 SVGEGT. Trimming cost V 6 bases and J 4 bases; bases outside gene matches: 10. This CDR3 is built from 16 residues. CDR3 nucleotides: TGTGCCAGCAGCCGTGAGATCGGGACAGGGAATCAGCCCCAGCATTTT. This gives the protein CASSREIGTGNQPQHF.

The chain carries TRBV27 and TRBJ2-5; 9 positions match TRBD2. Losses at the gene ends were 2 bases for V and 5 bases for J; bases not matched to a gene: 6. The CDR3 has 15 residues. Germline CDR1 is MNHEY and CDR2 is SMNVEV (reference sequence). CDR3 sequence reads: CASSLRGLASETQYF. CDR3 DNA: TGTGCCAGCAGTTTAAGGGGACTAGCATCGGAGACCCAGTACTTC.

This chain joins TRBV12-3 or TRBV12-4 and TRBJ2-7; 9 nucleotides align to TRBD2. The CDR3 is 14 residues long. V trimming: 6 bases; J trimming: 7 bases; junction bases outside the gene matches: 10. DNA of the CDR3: TGTGCCAGCAGAAGCGGGGGGCGCAGCGATGAGCAGTACTTC. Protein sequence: CASRSGGRSDEQYF.

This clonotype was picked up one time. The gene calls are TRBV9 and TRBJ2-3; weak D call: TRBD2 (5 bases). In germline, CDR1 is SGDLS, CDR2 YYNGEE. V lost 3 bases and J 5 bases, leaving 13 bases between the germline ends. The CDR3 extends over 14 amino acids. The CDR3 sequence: CASSASDFQDTQYF. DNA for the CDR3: TGTGCCAGCAGCGCATCGGACTTCCAAGATACGCAGTATTTT.

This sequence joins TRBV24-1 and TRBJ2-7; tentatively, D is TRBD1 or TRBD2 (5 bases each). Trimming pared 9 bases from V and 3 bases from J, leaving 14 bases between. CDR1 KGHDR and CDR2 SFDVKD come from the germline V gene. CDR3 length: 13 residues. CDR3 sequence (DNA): TGTGCCACCGTGAAGGGGACCAACTACGAGCAGTACTTC. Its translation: CATVKGTNYEQYF.

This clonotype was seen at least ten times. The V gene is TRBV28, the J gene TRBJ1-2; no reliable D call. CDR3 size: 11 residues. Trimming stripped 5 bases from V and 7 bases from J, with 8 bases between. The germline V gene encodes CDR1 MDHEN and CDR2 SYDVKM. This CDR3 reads CASSTSIGYTF. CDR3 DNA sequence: TGTGCCAGCAGTACATCTATTGGCTACACCTTC.

The CDR3 coding sequence is TGCAGTGCTCCAATTAGAGAGGGGAATCAGCCCCAGCATTTT. Encoded protein: CSAPIREGNQPQHF. The gene calls are TRBV20-1 and TRBJ1-5, with TRBD1 as a possible D gene (5 bases). Trimming removed 5 bases at V and 4 bases at J, with 15 bases between. This CDR3 is 14 amino acids long. Germline CDR1 DFQATT, CDR2 SNEGSKA (reference sequence).

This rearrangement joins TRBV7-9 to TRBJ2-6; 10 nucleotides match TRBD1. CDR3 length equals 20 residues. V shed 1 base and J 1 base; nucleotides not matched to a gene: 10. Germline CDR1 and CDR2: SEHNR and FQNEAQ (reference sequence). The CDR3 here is CASSLVDLRTGGSGANVLTF. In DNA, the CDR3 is TGTGCCAGCAGCTTAGTCGATCTCCGGACAGGGGGTTCTGGGGCCAACGTCCTGACTTTC.

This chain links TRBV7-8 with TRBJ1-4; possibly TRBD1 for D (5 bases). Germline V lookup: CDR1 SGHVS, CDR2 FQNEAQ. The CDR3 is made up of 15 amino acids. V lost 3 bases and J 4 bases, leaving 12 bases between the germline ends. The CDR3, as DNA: TGTGCCAGCAGCTTTGAGACAGCCTATAATGAAAAACTGTTTTTT. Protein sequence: CASSFETAYNEKLFF.

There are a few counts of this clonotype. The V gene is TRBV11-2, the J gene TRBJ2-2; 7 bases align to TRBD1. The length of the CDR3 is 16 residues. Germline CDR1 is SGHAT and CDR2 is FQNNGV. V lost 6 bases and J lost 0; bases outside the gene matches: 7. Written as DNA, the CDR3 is TGTGCCAGCAGGACGTGGGGGACAGCGAACACCGGGGAGCTGTTTTTT. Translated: CASRTWGTANTGELFF.

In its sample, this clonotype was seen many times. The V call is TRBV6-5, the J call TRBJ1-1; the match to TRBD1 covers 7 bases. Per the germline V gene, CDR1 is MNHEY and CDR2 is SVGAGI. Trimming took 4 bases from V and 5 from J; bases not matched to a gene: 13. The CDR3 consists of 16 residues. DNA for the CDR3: TGTGCCAGCAGTTGGGGATTTCAGGGGGTTGATACTGAAGCTTTCTTT. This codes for CASSWGFQGVDTEAFF.